The 18 T cell receptor beta chains below were found in one sample sequenced in a study of blood T cell repertoires in COVID-19. The assay was immunoSEQ multiplex PCR, and TCRdb's table has in-frame clones only and misses some. Of 15,000 or so clones in the sample, 88% were seen once. The sequenced material came from peripheral blood. These receptors came from a human donor in a cohort sampled during active COVID-19.

This clone was seen a handful of times. The V gene is TRBV16, the J gene TRBJ1-5; a weak D match, TRBD1 (5 bases). V gave up 2 bases and J gave up 7 bases, with 12 bases separating them. Germline V gene lookup returns CDR1 KGHSY and CDR2 FQNENV. The CDR3 totals 14 residues. DNA for the CDR3: TGTGCCAGCAGCCAAGGGGACTTCAAACAGCCCCAGCATTTT. Protein product: CASSQGDFKQPQHF.

Only one count was recorded for this clone. This chain joins TRBV27 and TRBJ1-3, with D unresolved. Per germline, CDR1 MNHEY and CDR2 SMNVEV (reference sequence). The CDR3 spans 15 residues. V was pared by 6 bases and J by 4 bases, with 16 bases between. This CDR3 is CASSLTAKAGNTIYF. The DNA of the CDR3 is TGTGCCAGCAGCTTGACCGCTAAAGCGGGAAACACCATATATTTT.

V usage is TRBV7-2 and J usage is TRBJ2-5; a weak D match, TRBD2 (5 bases). From germline, CDR1 is SGHTA and CDR2 FQGNSA. The CDR3 sequence is 15 residues long. The V gene lost 1 base and the J gene lost 5 bases, with 14 bases spanning the gap. CDR3 residues: CASSLGSTTAETQYF. The CDR3 nucleotides read TGTGCCAGCAGCTTAGGGTCGACTACGGCGGAGACCCAGTACTTC.

The CDR3 reads CASRVPGTGGNEQYF. DNA of the CDR3: TGTGCCAGCAGGGTCCCCGGGACAGGGGGCAACGAGCAGTACTTC. The chain combines TRBV28 with TRBJ2-7; 12 positions agree with TRBD1. CDR3 length: 15 amino acids. Germline V gene data show CDR1 as MDHEN and CDR2 as SYDVKM. With 6 bases clipped from V and 5 bases from J, the junction kept 8 bases outside the gene matches.

The CDR3 spells CASSQEGGGKPDTQYF. CDR3 nucleotide sequence: TGCGCCAGCAGCCAAGAGGGGGGGGGAAAACCAGATACGCAGTATTTT. The genes are TRBV4-1 and TRBJ2-3, with TRBD2 identical over 7 bases. This CDR3 has 16 residues. CDR1 and CDR2 (germline): MGHRA, YSYEKL. With V trimmed by 0 bases and J by 4 bases, 7 bases remained unmatched.

The chain is built from TRBV5-5 and TRBJ2-1, with D uncertain. There are 11 residues in the CDR3. CDR1 is SGHKS, CDR2 YYEKEE, per germline (reference sequence). The V gene lost 1 base and the J gene lost 7 bases, with 3 bases spanning the gap. In DNA, the CDR3 is TGTGCCAGCAGCTTGCTGAATGAGCAGTTCTTC. Translation: CASSLLNEQFF.

The rearrangement links TRBV15 to TRBJ1-4; D is uncertain. Trimming left V 3 bases short and J 7 bases short, with 15 bases between. The CDR3 extends over 15 amino acids. From germline, CDR1 is LNHNV and CDR2 YYDKDF (reference sequence). CDR3 loop: CATSSGPGVGEKLFF. Written as DNA, the CDR3 is TGTGCCACCAGCAGTGGCCCCGGAGTCGGTGAAAAACTGTTTTTT.

V gene TRBV9 combines with J gene TRBJ2-7; D is perhaps TRBD1 (6 bases). In germline, CDR1 is SGDLS, CDR2 YYNGEE. V gave up 3 bases and J gave up 6 bases, with 13 bases separating them. The CDR3 has 13 residues. CDR3 protein: CASSGGLTGEQYF. CDR3 sequence (DNA): TGTGCCAGCAGCGGGGGGCTAACGGGCGAGCAGTACTTC.

The rearrangement links TRBV4-2 to TRBJ1-1; unclear D gene. Trimming took off 0 bases at V and 1 base at J, with 12 bases between the two ends. The CDR3 runs 16 residues. Germline CDR1 is LGHNA and CDR2 is YNFKEQ. The CDR3 region is CASSQDLGWRNTEAFF. In nucleotides, the CDR3 is TGTGCCAGCAGCCAAGATCTTGGGTGGAGGAACACTGAAGCTTTCTTT.

This chain links TRBV28 with TRBJ2-2, with D uncertain. The CDR3 is made up of 15 amino acids. Trimming cost V 2 bases and J 3 bases, with 10 bases left between them. Germline CDR1 is MDHEN and CDR2 is SYDVKM. CDR3 loop: CASSLVERDTGELFF. The CDR3 nucleotides read TGTGCCAGCAGTTTAGTGGAGAGAGACACCGGGGAGCTGTTTTTT.

J is TRBJ2-1 and V is TRBV11-3; the D gene is possibly TRBD2 (6 bases). Germline V gene sequence: CDR1 SGHNT, CDR2 YENEEA. The length of the CDR3 is 16 residues. V lost 1 base and J 1 base, leaving 11 bases between the germline ends. CDR3 in DNA: TGTGCCAGCAGCTTAGGGGCGGGGCCATCCTACAATGAGCAGTTCTTC. Protein sequence: CASSLGAGPSYNEQFF.

This chain links TRBV7-2 with TRBJ1-1; 8 positions match TRBD1. The germline CDR1 and CDR2 sequences are SGHTA and FQGNSA. Trimming cost V 6 bases and J 2 bases; bases outside gene matches: 8. The CDR3 has 15 residues. The DNA of the CDR3 is TGTGCCAGCAGAACGACCGGGACAGGTAACACTGAAGCTTTCTTT. The encoded protein is CASRTTGTGNTEAFF.

The CDR3 protein is CAWVGGFNSPLHF. CDR3 bases: TGTGCCTGGGTCGGTGGTTTCAATTCACCCCTCCACTTT. This sequence joins TRBV30 and TRBJ1-6; D remains unclear. V shed 5 bases and J shed 7 bases, with 12 bases lying between them. CDR3 length equals 13 residues. The germline V gene encodes CDR1 GTSNPN and CDR2 SVGIG (reference sequence).

The chain couples TRBV6-5 to TRBJ2-6, with a tentative D call TRBD2 (6 bases). This CDR3 has 15 amino acids. Germline V gene lookup returns CDR1 MNHEY and CDR2 SVGAGI. V lost 7 bases to trimming and J lost 2 bases, with 12 bases between them. Here the CDR3 reads CASTFGGTGANVLTF. CDR3 coding DNA: TGTGCCAGCACCTTCGGGGGAACTGGGGCCAACGTCCTGACTTTC.

The rearrangement uses TRBV11-2 and TRBJ1-5; TRBD1 might be the D (5 bases). The CDR3 covers 15 residues. CDR1 SGHAT and CDR2 FQNNGV come from the germline V gene. The germline V and J ends were trimmed by 1 base and 4 bases, with 11 bases remaining between them. DNA of the CDR3: TGTGCCAGCAGCTTAGGCCCAGGGTGGAATCAGCCCCAGCATTTT. Translating gives CASSLGPGWNQPQHF. The complete variable domain, with remaining parts taken from reference TRBV11-2 and TRBJ1-5, reads EAGVAQSPRYKIIEKRQSVAFWCNPISGHATLYWYQQILGQGPKLLIQFQNNGVVDDSQLPKDRFSAERLKGVDSTLKIQPAKLEDSAVYLCASSLGPGWNQPQHFGDGTRLSIL.

The chain recombines TRBV6-6 with TRBJ2-6, with 12 bases lining up with TRBD1. The CDR3 totals 18 residues. The germline V gene encodes CDR1 MNHNY and CDR2 SVGAGI (reference sequence). V lost 5 bases to trimming and J lost 0 bases; unmatched junction nucleotides: 5. CDR3 in DNA: TGTGCCAGCAGTCACCGGGACAGGGGGCACTCTGGGGCCAACGTCCTGACTTTC. It is translated as CASSHRDRGHSGANVLTF.

The sample holds one count of this clone. V is TRBV18 and J is TRBJ1-1, with a weak D call TRBD1 (5 bases). CDR3 length equals 15 residues. Between the trimmed V and J ends, which lost 6 bases and 1 base, there was a span of 15 bases. Germline assignment: CDR1 KGHSH and CDR2 LQKENI. CDR3 nucleotides: TGTGCCAGCTCTCCAAACGGGGGTCAGAACACTGAAGCTTTCTTT. This sequence encodes CASSPNGGQNTEAFF.

The chain carries TRBV4-1 and TRBJ2-3; 10 bases align to TRBD2. The CDR3 covers 16 residues. V lost 0 bases to trimming and J lost 4 bases; unmatched junction nucleotides: 4. The germline V gene encodes CDR1 MGHRA and CDR2 YSYEKL. The CDR3 DNA reads as TGCGCCAGCAGCCAAGAATCAGGACTAGCGGCAGATACGCAGTATTTT. This codes for CASSQESGLAADTQYF.